The 10 T cell receptor beta chains below come from one sample, sequenced in a study of OX40 agonist ivuxolimab in advanced cancers. Sequenced by immunoSEQ multiplex PCR; TCRdb stores in-frame clones only, minus some. This table has about 80,000 clones, 70% to 90% appearing once. The sequencing used CD4+ or CD8+ T cells sorted from blood, collected in a trial of the OX40 agonist ivuxolimab. The receptors were sampled from an adult with an advanced solid tumor such as melanoma, head and neck, liver or kidney cancer.

The gene calls are TRBV5-5 and TRBJ2-6, with no clear D. The V gene lost 4 bases and the J gene lost 2 bases, with 10 bases spanning the gap. The CDR3 extends over 15 amino acids. Germline assignment: CDR1 SGHKS and CDR2 YYEKEE (reference sequence). The CDR3 is CASSLPIPGANVLTF. CDR3 nucleotide sequence: TGTGCCAGCAGCCTCCCAATCCCTGGGGCCAACGTCCTGACTTTC.

The chain is built from TRBV7-2 and TRBJ2-7; tentatively, D is TRBD1 (6 bases). The CDR3 has 15 amino acids. Germline CDR1 is SGHTA and CDR2 is FQGNSA. The V end lost 3 bases, the J end lost 0 bases, and 12 bases lay between the germline ends. CDR3 amino acids: CASSFTGTTSYEQYF. Here the CDR3 DNA reads TGTGCCAGCAGCTTCACCGGGACAACCTCCTACGAGCAGTACTTC.

The CDR3 DNA reads as TGCGCCAGCAGCCAAGATGGGGTAGGGGGTTCACCCCTCCACTTT. It specifies CASSQDGVGGSPLHF. V usage is TRBV4-3 and J usage is TRBJ1-6, with a tentative D call TRBD1 (6 bases). Looked up from germline, CDR1 is LGHNA and CDR2 is YSLEER. V was trimmed by 0 bases and J by 9 bases, leaving 12 bases between them. CDR3 length: 15 amino acids.

This chain uses TRBV11-2 with TRBJ2-1; TRBD2 agrees at 7 bases. CDR3 length: 15 residues. Germline-derived CDR1 and CDR2 are SGHAT and FQNNGV. Unmatched junction bases numbered 7, after V lost 2 bases and J lost 6 bases. CDR3 amino acids: CASSLRGELGNEQFF. The CDR3 coding sequence is TGTGCCAGCAGCTTACGGGGGGAGTTGGGCAATGAGCAGTTCTTC.

This chain uses TRBV4-2 with TRBJ1-1; 9 positions agree with TRBD1. CDR1 is LGHNA, CDR2 YNFKEQ, per germline. V shed 4 bases and J 2 bases; nucleotides not matched to a gene: 2. This CDR3 spans 14 amino acids. This chain's CDR3 is CASSRGQGNTEAFF. The CDR3 coding sequence is TGTGCCAGCAGCCGGGGACAGGGAAACACTGAAGCTTTCTTT.

The chain has TRBV15 and TRBJ1-5, with TRBD1 as a possible D gene (6 bases). CDR3 size: 17 residues. V shed 3 bases and J shed 0 bases, with 15 bases lying between them. The V gene's germline CDR1 is LNHNV and CDR2 YYDKDF (reference sequence). The CDR3 is CATSSFRGSVSNQPQHF. CDR3 sequence (DNA): TGTGCCACCAGCAGTTTCAGGGGATCGGTTAGCAATCAGCCCCAGCATTTT.

V is TRBV5-6 and J is TRBJ2-2; D tentatively fits TRBD1 or TRBD2 (5 bases each). Per germline, CDR1 SGHDT and CDR2 YYEEEE. V gave up 0 bases and J gave up 5 bases, with 14 bases separating them. CDR3 length: 16 amino acids. The CDR3 DNA reads as TGTGCCAGCAGCTTGGGCAGGGCCCGGAGGACCGGGGAGCTGTTTTTT. Its protein product is CASSLGRARRTGELFF.

The V gene is TRBV10-3, the J gene TRBJ1-5; a weak D match, TRBD1 (5 bases). Germline-derived CDR1 and CDR2 are ENHRY and SYGVKD. With 0 bases removed from V and 2 bases from J, the gap between germline ends came to 11 bases. CDR3 size: 16 residues. The CDR3: CAISESGQVGNQPQHF. Written as DNA, the CDR3 is TGTGCCATCAGTGAGTCGGGGCAGGTCGGCAATCAGCCCCAGCATTTT.

The genes are TRBV5-1 and TRBJ1-1; possibly TRBD1 for D (5 bases). Trimming took 0 bases from V and 6 from J, leaving 9 bases between them. Germline loops: CDR1 SGHRS, CDR2 YFSETQ. CDR3 size: 13 residues. CDR3 nucleotides: TGCGCCAGCAGCTTGGGGACACCGGCTGAAGCTTTCTTT. Protein product: CASSLGTPAEAFF.

The chain links TRBV4-3 to TRBJ2-5; the D gene could be TRBD1 or TRBD2 (5 bases each). Deletions cut 1 base from V and 5 bases from J, with 20 bases between. CDR1 is LGHNA and CDR2 is YSLEER in the germline V gene. The CDR3 is made up of 17 amino acids. The CDR3 nucleotides are TGCGCCAGCAGCCAAGCCTCCCCGGGCCTAGGGGAGGAGACCCAGTACTTC. Protein: CASSQASPGLGEETQYF.